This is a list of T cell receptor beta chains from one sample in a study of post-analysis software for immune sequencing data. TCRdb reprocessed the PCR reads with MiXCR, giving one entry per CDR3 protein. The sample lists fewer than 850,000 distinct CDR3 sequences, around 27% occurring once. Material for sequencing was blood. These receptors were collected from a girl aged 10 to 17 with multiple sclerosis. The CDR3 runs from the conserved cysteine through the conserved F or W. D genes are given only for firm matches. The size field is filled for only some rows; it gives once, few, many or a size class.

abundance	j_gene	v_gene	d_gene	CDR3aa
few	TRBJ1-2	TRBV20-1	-	CSARRRDQWGYTF
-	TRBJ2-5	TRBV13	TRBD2	CASSSRTSGKRTDEQYF
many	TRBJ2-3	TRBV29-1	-	CSSTEASVITDTQYF
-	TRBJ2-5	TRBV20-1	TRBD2	CSARVGTSGKETQYF
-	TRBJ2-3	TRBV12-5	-	CASGLPDLQELTDAQYF
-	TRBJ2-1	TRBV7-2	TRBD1	CASSLAPLAGTGGLNEQFF
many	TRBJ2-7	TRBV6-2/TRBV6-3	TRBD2	CASGKGRLAGVRSYEQYF
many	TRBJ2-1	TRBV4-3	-	CASSQDSWPEQFF
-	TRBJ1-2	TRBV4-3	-	CASSQVGELAYGYTF
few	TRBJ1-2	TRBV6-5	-	CASSYPQGRGYTF
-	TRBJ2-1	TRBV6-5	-	CASSYSQGAGAPNEQFF
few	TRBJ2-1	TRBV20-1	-	CSAIVADSGPNEQFF
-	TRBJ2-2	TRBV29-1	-	CSVVFGTGYKNTGELFF
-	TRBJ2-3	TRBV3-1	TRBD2	CASSQDSASGTTQYF
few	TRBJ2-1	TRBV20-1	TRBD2	CSARARGLAGVSEQFF
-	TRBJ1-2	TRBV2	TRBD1	CASRGRDRNYGYTF
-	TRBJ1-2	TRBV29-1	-	CSSGGPNYGYTF
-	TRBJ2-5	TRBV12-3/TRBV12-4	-	CASSLPSQLQETQYF
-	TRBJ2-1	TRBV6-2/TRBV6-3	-	CASSYSPTRNNEQFF
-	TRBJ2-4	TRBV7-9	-	CASSPATAYKQYF
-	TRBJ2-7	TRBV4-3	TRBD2	CASSRYAGGPTEQYF
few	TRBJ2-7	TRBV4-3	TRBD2	CASSQGLATNYEQYF
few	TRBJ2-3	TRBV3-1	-	CASSPKLFRTGTITDTQYF
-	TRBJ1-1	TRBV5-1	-	CASSLVQKNTEAFF
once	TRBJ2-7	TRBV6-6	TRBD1	CAGSSMTGENPYEQYF
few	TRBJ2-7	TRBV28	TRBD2	CASTIRTSRSYEQYF
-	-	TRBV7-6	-	CASSLAHRAGYEQYF
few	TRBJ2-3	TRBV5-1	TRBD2	CASSHGLAGTNTDTQYF
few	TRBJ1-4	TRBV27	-	CASRPDIVNEKLFF
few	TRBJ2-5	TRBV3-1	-	CASSQVMRAQETQYF
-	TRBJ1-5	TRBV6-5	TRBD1	CAGSPRQGYQPQHF
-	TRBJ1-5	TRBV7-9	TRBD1	CASSLSPGGLNQPRHF
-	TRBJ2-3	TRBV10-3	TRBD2	CAISERAGEDTQYF
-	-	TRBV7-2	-	CASRPIESPYEQYF
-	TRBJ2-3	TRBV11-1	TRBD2	CASSHLLTRTGLADRTDTQYF
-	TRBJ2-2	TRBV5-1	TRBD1	CASRPRGTGERFF
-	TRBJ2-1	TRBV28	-	CASRAGAGRDEQFF
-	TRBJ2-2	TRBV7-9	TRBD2	CASSPRLAGGRNTGELFF
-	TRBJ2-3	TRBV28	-	CASSSIRQSRSDTQYF
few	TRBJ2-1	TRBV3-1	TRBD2	CASSQGLAGGAYNEQFF
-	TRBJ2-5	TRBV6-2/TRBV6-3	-	CASSYSGSSETETQYF
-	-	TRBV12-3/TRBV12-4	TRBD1	CASGGGTGLYEQYF
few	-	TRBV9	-	CASSVAPSDEQYF
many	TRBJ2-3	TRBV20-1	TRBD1	CSARDEGTGRGDTQYF
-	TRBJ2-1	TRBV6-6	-	CASSYSGTPPMRKFF
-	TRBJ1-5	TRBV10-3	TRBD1	CAIGMDRDNQPQHF
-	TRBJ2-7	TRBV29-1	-	CSVEGGRSNEQYF